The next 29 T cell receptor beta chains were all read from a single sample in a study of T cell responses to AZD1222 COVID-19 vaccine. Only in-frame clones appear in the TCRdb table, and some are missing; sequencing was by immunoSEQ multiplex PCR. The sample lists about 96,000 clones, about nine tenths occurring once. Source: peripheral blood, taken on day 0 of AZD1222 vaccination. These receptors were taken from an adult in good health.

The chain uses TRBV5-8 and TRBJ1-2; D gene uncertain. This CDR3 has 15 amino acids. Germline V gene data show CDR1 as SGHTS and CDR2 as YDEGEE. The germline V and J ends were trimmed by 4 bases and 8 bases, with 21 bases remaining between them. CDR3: CASSGKLEPKWGYTF. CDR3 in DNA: TGTGCCAGCAGCGGGAAGTTGGAACCCAAATGGGGCTACACCTTC.

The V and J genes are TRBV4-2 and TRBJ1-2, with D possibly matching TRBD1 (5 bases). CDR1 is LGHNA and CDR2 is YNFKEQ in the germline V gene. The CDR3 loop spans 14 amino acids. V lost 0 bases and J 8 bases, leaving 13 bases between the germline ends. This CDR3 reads CASSQDWQKGGYTF. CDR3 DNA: TGTGCCAGCAGCCAAGATTGGCAGAAGGGGGGCTACACCTTC.

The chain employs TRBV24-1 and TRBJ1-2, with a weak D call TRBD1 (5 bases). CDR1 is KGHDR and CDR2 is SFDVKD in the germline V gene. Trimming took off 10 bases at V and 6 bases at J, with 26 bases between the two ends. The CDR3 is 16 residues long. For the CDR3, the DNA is TGTGCCACTCAGGCCGGAGACAGCGAAAAAGTTGATGGCTACACCTTC. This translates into CATQAGDSEKVDGYTF.

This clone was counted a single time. The CDR3, as DNA: TGTGCCAGCAGTGGGAAAGGGATTAGCAATCAGCCCCAGCATTTT. It translates to CASSGKGISNQPQHF. The chain joins TRBV2 to TRBJ1-5; D is uncertain. V lost 4 bases to trimming and J lost 0 bases, with 10 bases between them. Germline V gives CDR1 SNHLY, CDR2 FYNNEI. The CDR3 loop spans 15 amino acids.

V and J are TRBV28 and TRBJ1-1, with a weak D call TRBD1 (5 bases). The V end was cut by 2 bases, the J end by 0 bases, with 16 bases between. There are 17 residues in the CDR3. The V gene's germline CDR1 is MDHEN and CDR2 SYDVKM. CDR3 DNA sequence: TGTGCCAGCAGTTTAGCAATGGGGGGGGGAATGAACACTGAAGCTTTCTTT. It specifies CASSLAMGGGMNTEAFF.

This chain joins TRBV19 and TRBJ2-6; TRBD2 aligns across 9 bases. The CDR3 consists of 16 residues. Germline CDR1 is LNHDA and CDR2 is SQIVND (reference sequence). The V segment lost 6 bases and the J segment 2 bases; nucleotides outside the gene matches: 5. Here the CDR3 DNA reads TGTGCCAGTAGCCTAGCGGGGAGGGCTGGGGCCAACGTCCTGACTTTC. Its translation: CASSLAGRAGANVLTF.

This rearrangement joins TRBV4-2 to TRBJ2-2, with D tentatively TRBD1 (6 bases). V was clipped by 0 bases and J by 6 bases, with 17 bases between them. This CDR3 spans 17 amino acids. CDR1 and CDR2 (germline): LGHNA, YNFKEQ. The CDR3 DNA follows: TGTGCCAGCAGCCAAGATCACAGGGAAATTTTTGCCGGGGAGCTGTTTTTT. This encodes CASSQDHREIFAGELFF.

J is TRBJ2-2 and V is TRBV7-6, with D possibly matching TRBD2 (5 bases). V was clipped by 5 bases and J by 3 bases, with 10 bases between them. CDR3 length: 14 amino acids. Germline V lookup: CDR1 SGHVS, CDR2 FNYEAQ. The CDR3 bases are TGTGCCAGCAGCCGGGTGGAGGACACCGGGGAGCTGTTTTTT. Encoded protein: CASSRVEDTGELFF.

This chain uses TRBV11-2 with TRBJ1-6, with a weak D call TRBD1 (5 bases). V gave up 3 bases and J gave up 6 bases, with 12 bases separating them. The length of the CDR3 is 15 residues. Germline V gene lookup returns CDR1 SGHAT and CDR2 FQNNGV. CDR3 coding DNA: TGTGCCAGCAGCTTTCTGGCAGGGAGTAATTCACCCCTCCACTTT. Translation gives CASSFLAGSNSPLHF.

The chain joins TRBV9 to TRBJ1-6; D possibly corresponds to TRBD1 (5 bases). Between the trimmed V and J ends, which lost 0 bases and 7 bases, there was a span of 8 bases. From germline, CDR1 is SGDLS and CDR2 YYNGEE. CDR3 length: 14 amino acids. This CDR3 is CASSVGQQNSPLHF. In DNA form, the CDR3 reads TGTGCCAGCAGCGTAGGACAGCAAAATTCACCCCTCCACTTT.

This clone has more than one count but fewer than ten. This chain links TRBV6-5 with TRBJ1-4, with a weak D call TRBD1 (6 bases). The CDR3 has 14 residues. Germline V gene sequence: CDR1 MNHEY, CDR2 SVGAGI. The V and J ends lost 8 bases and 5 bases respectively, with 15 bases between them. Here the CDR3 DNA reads TGTGCCAGCGCAACCGGGACATTCAATGAAAAACTGTTTTTT. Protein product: CASATGTFNEKLFF.

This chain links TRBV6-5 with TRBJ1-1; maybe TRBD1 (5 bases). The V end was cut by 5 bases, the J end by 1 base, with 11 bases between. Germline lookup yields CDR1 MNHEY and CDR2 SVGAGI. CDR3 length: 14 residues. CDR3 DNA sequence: TGTGCCAGCAGTAGAAATGGGGCGAACACTGAAGCTTTCTTT. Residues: CASSRNGANTEAFF.

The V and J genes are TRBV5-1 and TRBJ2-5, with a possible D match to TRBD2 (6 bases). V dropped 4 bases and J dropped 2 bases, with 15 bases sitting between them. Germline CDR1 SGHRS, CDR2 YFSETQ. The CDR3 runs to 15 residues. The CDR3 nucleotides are TGCGCCAGCAGCGCCTGGACTGGGGGGCAAGAGACCCAGTACTTC. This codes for CASSAWTGGQETQYF.

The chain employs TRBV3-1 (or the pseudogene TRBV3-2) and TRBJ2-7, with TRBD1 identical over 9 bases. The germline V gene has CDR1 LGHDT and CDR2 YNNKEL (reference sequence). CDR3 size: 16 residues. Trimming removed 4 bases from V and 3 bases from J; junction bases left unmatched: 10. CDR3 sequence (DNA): TGTGCCAGCAGCCCAGACCAGGGGACAGGGATCTACGAGCAGTACTTC. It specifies CASSPDQGTGIYEQYF.

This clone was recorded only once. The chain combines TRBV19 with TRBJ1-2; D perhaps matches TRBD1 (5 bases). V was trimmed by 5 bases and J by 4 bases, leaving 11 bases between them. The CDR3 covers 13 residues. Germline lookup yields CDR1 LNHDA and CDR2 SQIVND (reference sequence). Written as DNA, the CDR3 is TGTGCCAGTAGTGTAGGGGAGCCCTATGGCTACACCTTC. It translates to CASSVGEPYGYTF.

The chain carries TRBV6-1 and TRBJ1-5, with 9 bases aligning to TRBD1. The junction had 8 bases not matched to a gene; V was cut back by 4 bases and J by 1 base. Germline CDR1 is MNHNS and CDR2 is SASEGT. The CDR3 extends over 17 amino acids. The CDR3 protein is CASSGQGELRSNQPQHF. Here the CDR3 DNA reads TGTGCCAGCAGTGGACAGGGGGAGTTGAGGAGCAATCAGCCCCAGCATTTT.

The CDR3 sequence: CASRDKDRNYGYTF. The CDR3 DNA sequence: TGTGCCAGCAGGGACAAAGACAGAAACTATGGCTACACCTTC. The chain is built from TRBV2 and TRBJ1-2; TRBD1 is a possible D gene (5 bases). The CDR3 extends over 14 amino acids. Germline V gene sequence: CDR1 SNHLY, CDR2 FYNNEI. V lost 6 bases, J lost 2 bases, and 13 bases lay in between.

CDR3 DNA: TGTGCCAGCAGCTTAGCCCGCGGATCCTCTGAAGCTTTCTTT. This sequence encodes CASSLARGSSEAFF. This chain connects TRBV7-2 to TRBJ1-1, with no clear D. Germline V gene lookup returns CDR1 SGHTA and CDR2 FQGNSA. This CDR3 comprises 14 residues. The V end lost 0 bases, the J end lost 6 bases, and 11 bases lay between the germline ends. Using reference TRBV7-2 and TRBJ1-1 for the parts outside the CDR3, the full variable domain is GAGVSQSPSNKVTEKGKDVELRCDPISGHTALYWYRQSLGQGLEFLIYFQGNSAPDKSGLPSDRFSAERTGGSVSTLTIQRTQQEDSAVYLCASSLARGSSEAFFGQGTRLTVV.

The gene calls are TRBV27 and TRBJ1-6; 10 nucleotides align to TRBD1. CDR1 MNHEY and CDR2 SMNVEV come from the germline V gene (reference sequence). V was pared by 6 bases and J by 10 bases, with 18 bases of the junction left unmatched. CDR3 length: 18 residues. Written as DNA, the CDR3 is TGTGCCAGCAGCCAAATCGGACAGGGGGATCTATTTGGGTCACCCCTCCACTTT. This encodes CASSQIGQGDLFGSPLHF.

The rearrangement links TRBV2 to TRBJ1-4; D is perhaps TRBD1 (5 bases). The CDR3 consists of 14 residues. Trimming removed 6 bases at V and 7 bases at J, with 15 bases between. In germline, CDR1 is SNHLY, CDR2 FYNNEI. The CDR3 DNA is TGTGCCAGCAGGACCGGGACGGGCGCTGAAAAACTGTTTTTT. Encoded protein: CASRTGTGAEKLFF.

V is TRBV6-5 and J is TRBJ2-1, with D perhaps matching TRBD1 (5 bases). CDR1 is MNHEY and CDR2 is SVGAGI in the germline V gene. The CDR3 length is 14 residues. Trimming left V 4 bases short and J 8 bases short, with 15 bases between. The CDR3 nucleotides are TGTGCCAGCAGTTCCAACCTTCGACAGCATGAGCAGTTCTTC. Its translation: CASSSNLRQHEQFF.

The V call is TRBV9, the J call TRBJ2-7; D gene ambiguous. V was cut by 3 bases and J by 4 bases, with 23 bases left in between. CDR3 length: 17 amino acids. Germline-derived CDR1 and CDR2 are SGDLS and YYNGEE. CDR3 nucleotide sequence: TGTGCCAGCAGCGCCGATTGGGAATACACAACGGTTTACGAGCAGTACTTC. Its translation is CASSADWEYTTVYEQYF.

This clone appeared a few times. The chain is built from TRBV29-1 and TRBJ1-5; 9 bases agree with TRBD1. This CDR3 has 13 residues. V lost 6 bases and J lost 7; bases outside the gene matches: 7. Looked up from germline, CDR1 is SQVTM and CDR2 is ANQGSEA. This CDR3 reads CSVEGQGGQPQHF. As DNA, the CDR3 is TGCAGCGTCGAGGGACAGGGTGGACAGCCCCAGCATTTT.

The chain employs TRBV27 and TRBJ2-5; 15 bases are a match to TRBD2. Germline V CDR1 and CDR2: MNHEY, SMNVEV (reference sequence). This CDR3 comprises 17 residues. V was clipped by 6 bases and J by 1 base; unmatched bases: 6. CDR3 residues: CASSPRGLAGGQETQYF. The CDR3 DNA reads TGTGCCAGCAGCCCAAGGGGACTAGCGGGGGGCCAAGAGACCCAGTACTTC.

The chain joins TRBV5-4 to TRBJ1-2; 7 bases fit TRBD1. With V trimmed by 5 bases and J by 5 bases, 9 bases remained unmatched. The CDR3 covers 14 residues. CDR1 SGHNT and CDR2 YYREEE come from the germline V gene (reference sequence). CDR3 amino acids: CASRQTGDSYGYTF. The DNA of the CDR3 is TGTGCCAGCAGACAAACCGGGGACAGTTATGGCTACACCTTC.

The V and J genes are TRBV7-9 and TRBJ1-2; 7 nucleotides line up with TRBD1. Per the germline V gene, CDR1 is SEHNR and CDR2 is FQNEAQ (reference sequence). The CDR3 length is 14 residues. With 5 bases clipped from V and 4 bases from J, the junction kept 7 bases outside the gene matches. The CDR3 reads CASSPRQGVYGYTF. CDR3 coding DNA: TGTGCCAGCAGCCCACGACAGGGAGTCTATGGCTACACCTTC.

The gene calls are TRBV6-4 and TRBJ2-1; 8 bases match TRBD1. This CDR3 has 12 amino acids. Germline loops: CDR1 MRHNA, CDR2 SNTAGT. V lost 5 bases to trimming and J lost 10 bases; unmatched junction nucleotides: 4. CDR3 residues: CASSITGGEQFF. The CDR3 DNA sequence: TGTGCCAGCAGTATTACAGGGGGGGAGCAGTTCTTC.

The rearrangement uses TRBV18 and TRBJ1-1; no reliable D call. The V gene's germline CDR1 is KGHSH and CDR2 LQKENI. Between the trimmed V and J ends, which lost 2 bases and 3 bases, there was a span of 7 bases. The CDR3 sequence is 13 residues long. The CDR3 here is CASSPERHTEAFF. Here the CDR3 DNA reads TGTGCCAGCTCACCAGAACGCCACACTGAAGCTTTCTTT.

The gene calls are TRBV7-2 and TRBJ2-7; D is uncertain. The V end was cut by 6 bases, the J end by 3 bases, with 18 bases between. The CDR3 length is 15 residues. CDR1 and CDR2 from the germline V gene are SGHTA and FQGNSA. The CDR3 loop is CASSLEQMPVYEQYF. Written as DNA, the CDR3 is TGTGCCAGCAGTCTTGAACAAATGCCGGTCTACGAGCAGTACTTC. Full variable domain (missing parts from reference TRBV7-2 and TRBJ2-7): GAGVSQSPSNKVTEKGKDVELRCDPISGHTALYWYRQSLGQGLEFLIYFQGNSAPDKSGLPSDRFSAERTGGSVSTLTIQRTQQEDSAVYLCASSLEQMPVYEQYFGPGTRLTVT.